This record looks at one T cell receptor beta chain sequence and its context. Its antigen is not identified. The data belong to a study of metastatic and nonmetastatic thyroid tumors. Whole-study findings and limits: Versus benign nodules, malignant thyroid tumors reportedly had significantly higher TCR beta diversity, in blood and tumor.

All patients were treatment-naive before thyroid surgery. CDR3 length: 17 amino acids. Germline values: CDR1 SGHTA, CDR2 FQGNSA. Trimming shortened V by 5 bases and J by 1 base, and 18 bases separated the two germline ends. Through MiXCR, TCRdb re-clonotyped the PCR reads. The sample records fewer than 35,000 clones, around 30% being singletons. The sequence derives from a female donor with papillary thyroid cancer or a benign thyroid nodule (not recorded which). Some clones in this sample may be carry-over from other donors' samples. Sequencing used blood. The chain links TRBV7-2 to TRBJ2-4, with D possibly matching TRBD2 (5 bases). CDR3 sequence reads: CASSGPRGQGAKNIQYF. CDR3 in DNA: TGTGCCAGCAGCGGGCCTCGAGGGCAAGGGGCCAAAAACATTCAGTACTTC.